These T cell receptor beta chains were read from a single sample in a study of T cells in Graves' hyperthyroidism and ophthalmopathy. TCRdb redid the calling of the multiplex PCR reads with MiXCR, one entry per CDR3 protein. The table lists some 300,000 distinct CDR3 sequences, roughly a fifth of them singletons. Sequenced input: blood. All receptors derive from a man aged 50 to 60 with Graves' ophthalmopathy. CDR3s include the opening cysteine and the closing phenylalanine or tryptophan.

j_call v_call cdr3_aa
TRBJ2-7 TRBV20-1 CSARDRDEGVRYEQYF
TRBJ2-7 TRBV9 CASSVGVGLASNYEQYF
TRBJ1-1 TRBV3-1 CASSQAAGGNEAFF
TRBJ2-4 TRBV5-4 CASSLGGGSRLGVQYF
TRBJ2-5 TRBV10-3 CAISESNNGGTRETQYF
TRBJ2-2 TRBV27 CASSPPQTGTGELFF
TRBJ2-1 TRBV12-3/TRBV12-4 CASRKTGSNEQFF
TRBJ2-1 TRBV6-1 CASTDSGYADEQFF
TRBJ1-5 TRBV18 CASSPPGWDQPQHF
TRBJ1-3 TRBV9 CASSVEKFGNTIYF
TRBJ1-5 TRBV6-1 CATGQGYDQPQHF
TRBJ1-5 TRBV27 CASSYNQPQHF
TRBJ1-2 TRBV19 CASSNKDRPGNLYGYTF
TRBJ1-1 TRBV25-1 CASSEYKGVNTEAFF
TRBJ2-7 TRBV19 CASSSTSTDYEQYF
TRBJ1-2 TRBV10-3 CAISGAGNYGYTF
TRBJ2-2 TRBV13 CASSPPDRAGTGELFF
TRBJ2-7 TRBV11-1 CASSFAGSMNEQYF
TRBJ1-2 TRBV10-3 CAIRWDSNTNGYTF
TRBJ2-2 TRBV28 CASMRPTTGELFF
TRBJ2-1 TRBV5-5 CASSLGGLAGGGNEQFF
TRBJ2-7 TRBV20-1 CSARAESSYEQYF
TRBJ2-5 TRBV3-1 CASSPGPTETQYF
TRBJ1-6 TRBV10-1 CASSEVAGPLHF
TRBJ2-1 TRBV20-1 CSTPGTSDGYNEQFF
TRBJ1-2 TRBV20-1 CSAGRGDGYTF
TRBJ2-5 TRBV12-3/TRBV12-4 CASSLETGQGGYTQYF
TRBJ1-2 TRBV15 CATSNPFQGNYGYTF
TRBJ2-3 TRBV2 CANSDWASGGTDTQYF
TRBJ1-1 TRBV6-1 CASNTGGMNTEAFF
TRBJ2-1 TRBV13 CASSSRPGASGSSYNEQFF
TRBJ1-6 TRBV6-5 CASSYNPKESYSPLHF
TRBJ2-3 TRBV10-2 CASSDSTSGRTTDTQYF
TRBJ2-5 TRBV7-3 CASPQETQYF
TRBJ1-2 TRBV20-1 CSATEARGIGYGYTF
TRBJ1-2 TRBV28 CASSFSGSGAGGYTF
TRBJ2-7 TRBV9 CASSATGGVTYEQYF
TRBJ1-3 TRBV29-1 CSVSGTILGNTIYF
TRBJ1-6 TRBV10-2 CASSDWTELSPLHF
TRBJ2-7 TRBV6-1 CASSVSFSYEQYF
TRBJ2-1 TRBV9 CASSTQRLAGGIEQFF
TRBJ1-3 TRBV5-6 CASSFNRGGGSPIYF
TRBJ2-7 TRBV27 CASSERRLPRRSYEQYF
TRBJ2-1 TRBV24-1 CATNKPSGRALEQFF
TRBJ2-4 TRBV6-1 CASSEGGGGPQNIQYF
TRBJ1-5 TRBV6-1 CASRSRGSYNQPQHF
TRBJ1-1 TRBV3-1 CASSQPLAGGNTEAFF
TRBJ1-1 TRBV7-9 CASSLAQVNTEAFF
TRBJ2-7 TRBV28 CASSKGVRGLTYEQYF
TRBJ1-5 TRBV12-3/TRBV12-4 CASSVDRAGQPQHF
TRBJ1-1 TRBV30 CAWSPRDTRPGGEAFF
TRBJ2-1 TRBV20-1 CSAQRDCRYNEQFF
TRBJ1-1 TRBV7-2 CASSHGALSRGTEAFF
TRBJ1-4 TRBV7-9 CASSLDRGRLIEKLFF
TRBJ1-2 TRBV20-1 CSARVASNYGYTF
TRBJ2-7 TRBV14 CASSKGLAATYEQYF
TRBJ2-1 TRBV3-1 CASSQVRTRGEQFF